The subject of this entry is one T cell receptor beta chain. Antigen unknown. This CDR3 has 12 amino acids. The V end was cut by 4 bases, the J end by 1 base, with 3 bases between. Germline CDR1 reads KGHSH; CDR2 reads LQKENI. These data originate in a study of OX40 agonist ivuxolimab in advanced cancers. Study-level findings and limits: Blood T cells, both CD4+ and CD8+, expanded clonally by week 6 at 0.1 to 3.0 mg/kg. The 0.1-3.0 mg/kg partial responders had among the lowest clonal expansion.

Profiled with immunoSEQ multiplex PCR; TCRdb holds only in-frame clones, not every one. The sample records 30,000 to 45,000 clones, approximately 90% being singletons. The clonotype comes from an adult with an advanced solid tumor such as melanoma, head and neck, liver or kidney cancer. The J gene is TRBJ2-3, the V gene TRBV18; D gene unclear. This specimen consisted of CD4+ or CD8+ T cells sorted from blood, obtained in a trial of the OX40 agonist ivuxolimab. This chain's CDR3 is CASSRGTDTQYF. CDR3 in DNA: TGTGCCAGCTCACGGGGCACAGATACGCAGTATTTT.